The 6 T cell receptor beta chains below were found in one sample sequenced in a study of T cell changes during pregnancy in multiple sclerosis (dated by TCRdb to between 2018 and 2021). The library was built by means of the immunoSEQ multiplex PCR assay. TCRdb took this table from immuneACCESS and kept in-frame rearrangements with V and J called. Such tables lack part of the clones; where checked against another copy, unresolved V genes explain under half of the gap, and the rest is unexplained. This sample lists over 80,000 clones; 90% were detected once. The top ten hold around 0.76% of the sample. Source: peripheral blood, taken in the second trimester of pregnancy. Receptor source: a female donor in good health, enrolled as a control in a pregnancy study.

This clone was observed a few times. The chain carries TRBV11-3 and TRBJ2-7; TRBD2 agrees at 7 bases. V dropped 1 base and J dropped 2; count of bases not matched to a gene: 5. Germline V gene data show CDR1 as SGHNT and CDR2 as YENEEA. The CDR3 extends over 15 amino acids. The CDR3 DNA reads as TGTGCCAGCAGCTTAGCAAGCGGGGAGACCTACGAGCAGTACTTC. As protein: CASSLASGETYEQYF.

The J gene is TRBJ2-7, the V gene TRBV25-1, with TRBD2 identical over 10 bases. This CDR3 is built from 14 residues. CDR1 and CDR2 from the germline V gene are MGHDK and SYGVNS. J lost 5 bases, V lost 8 bases, and 9 bases had no gene match. CDR3 sequence: CASQKAGGPHEQYF. CDR3 nucleotides: TGTGCCAGCCAGAAAGCGGGAGGGCCACACGAGCAGTACTTC.

This clone was seen more than once but under ten times. The chain employs TRBV19 and TRBJ1-1; tentatively, D is TRBD1 (6 bases). The V end lost 6 bases, the J end lost 4 bases, and 9 bases lay between the germline ends. CDR3 length equals 12 residues. CDR1 is LNHDA, CDR2 SQIVND, per germline (reference sequence). CDR3 amino acids: CASSYRATEAFF. The CDR3 bases are TGTGCCAGTAGCTACAGGGCCACTGAAGCTTTCTTT. Variable domain in full (rest from reference TRBV19 and TRBJ1-1): DGGITQSPKYLFRKEGQNVTLSCEQNLNHDAMYWYRQDPGQGLRLIYYSQIVNDFQKGDIAEGYSVSREKKESFPLTVTSAQKNPTAFYLCASSYRATEAFFGQGTRLTVV.

This clone was detected once. This chain connects TRBV29-1 to TRBJ2-3; D possibly corresponds to TRBD2 (5 bases). CDR3 length equals 14 residues. In germline, CDR1 is SQVTM, CDR2 ANQGSEA. The V gene lost 7 bases and the J gene lost 6 bases, with 20 bases spanning the gap. The CDR3 bases are TGCAGCGCTTTAGCCTACCTGAGGGCCGATACGCAGTATTTT. This sequence encodes CSALAYLRADTQYF.

The DNA of the CDR3 is TGTGCCAGCAGCAGATACGGCCGGGCTAGCGGGGGGTTAGATGAGCAGTTCTTC. It codes for CASSRYGRASGGLDEQFF. The chain links TRBV7-9 to TRBJ2-1; 11 nucleotides agree with TRBD2. From germline, CDR1 is SEHNR and CDR2 FQNEAQ (reference sequence). The CDR3 extends over 18 amino acids. The ends lost 5 bases at V and 8 bases at J; junction bases unmatched: 17.

As regards this clone: The sample contains more than one DNA sequence encoding this CDR3. This chain links TRBV6-6 with TRBJ1-1, with D possibly TRBD1 on 6 matching bases. Germline CDR1 MNHNY, CDR2 SVGAGI (reference sequence). The CDR3 sequence is 13 residues long. Trimming removed 0 bases at V and 4 bases at J, with 6 bases between. The CDR3 sequence is CASSYSGGTEAFF. The DNA for the CDR3 is TGTGCCAGCAGTTACTCAGGGGGCACTGAAGCTTTCTTT.